Below, 5 T cell receptor beta chains from the same sample are listed, as sequenced in a study of CD8 T cells in Susac syndrome. With random hexamers, reverse transcription was performed on roughly 0.5 to 1 ug of RNA. Each CDR3 protein is one row after TCRdb ran MiXCR on the immunoSEQ multiplex PCR reads. Here the sample spans under 200,000 distinct CDR3 sequences, around 93% being singletons. Sequenced input: CD4+ T cells from PBMCs. Every receptor here comes from a human donor in good health.

V is TRBV29-1 and J is TRBJ2-3; 7 positions match TRBD2. The CDR3 consists of 15 residues. With 0 bases clipped from V and 0 bases from J, the junction kept 3 bases outside the gene matches. Germline CDR1 is SQVTM and CDR2 is ANQGSEA. This CDR3 reads CSVEETTSSTDTQYF. Written as DNA, the CDR3 is TGCAGCGTTGAAGAGACGACTAGCAGCACAGATACGCAGTATTTT.

This sequence joins TRBV12-2 and TRBJ1-4; the table's D gene call, TRBD1, was not cross checked with the DNA. TRBV12-2 is flagged as a pseudogene. There are 15 residues in the CDR3. The CDR3 protein is CASRVRQGVLEKLFF. The CDR3 DNA follows: TGTGCAAGTCGCGTTCGACAGGGTGTATTAGAAAAACTGTTTTTT.

This sequence joins TRBV7-2 and TRBJ2-5; unclear D gene. This CDR3 region has 15 residues. The V gene lost 3 bases and the J gene lost 0 bases, with 11 bases spanning the gap. Germline V gene sequence: CDR1 SGHTA, CDR2 FQGNSA. CDR3 coding DNA: TGTGCCAGCAGCTTTCCCGGCGGACACCAAGAGACCCAGTACTTC. It is translated as CASSFPGGHQETQYF.

The V and J genes are TRBV28 and TRBJ2-5, with TRBD1 identical over 8 bases. This CDR3 contains 13 residues. V dropped 5 bases and J dropped 4; count of bases not matched to a gene: 3. The germline CDR1 and CDR2 sequences are MDHEN and SYDVKM. CDR3 in DNA: TGTGCCAGCAGTGCCACAGGGGGAGAGACCCAGTACTTC. Translation: CASSATGGETQYF.

The chain has TRBV3-1 and TRBJ2-7; 7 nucleotides line up with TRBD1. The CDR3 has 14 amino acids. Germline lookup yields CDR1 LGHDT and CDR2 YNNKEL (reference sequence). The ends lost 3 bases at V and 5 bases at J; junction bases unmatched: 7. CDR3 protein: CASSQTTGIHEQYF. CDR3 DNA: TGTGCCAGCAGCCAGACGACAGGGATCCACGAGCAGTACTTC.